This T cell receptor (beta chain) is drawn from a study of monozygotic twins with inflammatory bowel disease. For this clonotype: Its antigen is still unknown.

Broader study findings: Those with IBD had lower TCRbeta diversity (inverse Simpson) than their healthy co-twins did.

The CDR3 sequence is 13 residues long. Following a re-call of the 5' RACE reads, TCRdb has one entry per CDR3 protein and lacks DNA. This sample contains approximately 330,000 distinct CDR3 sequences. What was sequenced was blood. The chain has TRBV12-3 or TRBV12-4 and TRBJ1-1; absent DNA, TCRdb's TRBD1 call cannot be checked. The origin of this receptor is a human donor with ulcerative colitis or Crohn's disease, or a healthy co-twin of an affected twin (not recorded which). The CDR3 spells CASYRAGNTEAFF.